This paragraph covers one TCR beta chain sequence. The antigen is not known. The table came from immunoSEQ multiplex PCR; TCRdb's copy has only in-frame clones and leaves some out. The repertoire includes approximately 37,000 clones, approximately 86% of them detected once, and approximately 3.5% sits in the top ten. Germline V gene data show CDR1 as SGHNT and CDR2 as YYREEE (reference sequence). The ends were cut back, 2 bases at V and 1 base at J, with 10 bases in the middle. The length of the CDR3 is 14 residues. The sample is drawn from a study of T cells in localized non-small cell lung cancer. Study-level results: Out of the top 100 tumor clones, a median roughly 52 were seen in adjacent lung. With higher T cell density in blood came longer overall survival. Clonality peaked in uninvolved adjacent lung rather than tumor.

The sample here was peripheral blood, taken before any cancer treatment. This chain joins TRBV5-4 and TRBJ2-7; D is undetermined. The origin of this receptor is a man between 18 and 49 years old with stage I lung adenocarcinoma. Here the CDR3 DNA reads TGTGCCAGCAGCTTTCAGGAAGGGTCCTACGAGCAGTACTTC. Amino acids: CASSFQEGSYEQYF.